The 10 T cell receptor beta chains listed next were all sequenced from one sample in a study of blood T cell repertoires in COVID-19. The method was immunoSEQ multiplex PCR; TCRdb's version includes in-frame clones alone and lacks a portion of them. The repertoire has about 120,000 clones, 75% to 85% of them found once; the top ten carry approximately 7.9%. The sequencing input was peripheral blood. These receptor sequences come from a man aged 70 or older with acute or convalescent COVID-19.

The chain employs TRBV7-3 and TRBJ2-7; D is possibly TRBD2 (5 bases). CDR1 and CDR2 (germline): SGHTA, FQGTGA. V was clipped by 2 bases and J by 4 bases, with 15 bases between them. The CDR3 length is 15 residues. Here the CDR3 DNA reads TGTGCCAGCAGCTTATCGGCAGGACTTGGGTACGAGCAGTACTTC. This codes for CASSLSAGLGYEQYF.

The chain joins TRBV6-5 to TRBJ1-5; no clear D. Looked up from germline, CDR1 is MNHEY and CDR2 is SVGAGI. With 5 bases removed from V and 1 base from J, the gap between germline ends came to 12 bases. There are 15 residues in the CDR3. The CDR3, as DNA: TGTGCCAGCAGTCCCGGGTGGAGGAGCAATCAGCCCCAGCATTTT. The encoded protein is CASSPGWRSNQPQHF.

The rearrangement uses TRBV5-1 and TRBJ1-5; D is unclear. The germline CDR1 and CDR2 sequences are SGHRS and YFSETQ. This CDR3 spans 13 amino acids. V was trimmed by 2 bases and J by 1 base, leaving 4 bases between them. DNA for the CDR3: TGCGCCAGCAGCTTTAGCAGCAATCAGCCCCAGCATTTT. Translated, it gives CASSFSSNQPQHF.

The chain is built from TRBV5-1 and TRBJ2-1, with 10 bases that match TRBD2. Germline-derived CDR1 and CDR2 are SGHRS and YFSETQ. Trimming took 4 bases from V and 8 from J; bases not matched to a gene: 6. The CDR3 is 14 residues long. CDR3 bases: TGCGCCAGCAGCCCACCTAGCGGGAGCGATGAGCAGTTCTTC. Its translation is CASSPPSGSDEQFF.

This clone occurred once. This rearrangement joins TRBV6-6 to TRBJ2-6, with D tentatively TRBD2 (6 bases). Between the trimmed V and J ends, which lost 8 bases and 2 bases, there was a span of 10 bases. Germline CDR1 and CDR2: MNHNY and SVGAGI (reference sequence). This CDR3 spans 14 amino acids. The CDR3 sequence is CASVWGAGANVLTF. The CDR3 DNA sequence: TGTGCCAGCGTTTGGGGGGCTGGGGCCAACGTCCTGACTTTC.

This clone appeared a few times. The CDR3 DNA reads as TGTGCCAGCAGGGACAGGGGCGTTGGCAATCAGCCCCAGCATTTT. It is translated as CASRDRGVGNQPQHF. The rearrangement joins TRBV6-5 to TRBJ1-5; 9 bases agree with TRBD1. V lost 6 bases and J lost 2; bases outside the gene matches: 5. The CDR3 runs 15 residues. Germline CDR1 reads MNHEY; CDR2 reads SVGAGI.

The V and J genes are TRBV19 and TRBJ2-1; 10 bases are a match to TRBD2. The trim removed 5 bases at V and 6 bases at J, leaving 16 bases unmatched. CDR3 length equals 18 residues. From germline, CDR1 is LNHDA and CDR2 SQIVND (reference sequence). DNA for the CDR3: TGTGCCAGTAGTCCCCGAGGGAGAGCGGGGGGGACGTCCAATGAGCAGTTCTTC. Translated, it gives CASSPRGRAGGTSNEQFF.

The chain employs TRBV10-3 and TRBJ2-2; 11 nucleotides line up with TRBD1. Germline CDR1 and CDR2: ENHRY and SYGVKD. V lost 6 bases and J lost 7; bases outside the gene matches: 10. This CDR3 is built from 16 residues. The CDR3 is CAIRSTGTGGDGELFF. The CDR3 DNA is TGTGCCATCAGGAGCACCGGGACAGGGGGTGACGGGGAGCTGTTTTTT.

This chain joins TRBV6-5 and TRBJ2-7, with 7 bases identical to TRBD2. Trimming removed 7 bases from V and 0 bases from J; junction bases left unmatched: 6. Germline values: CDR1 MNHEY, CDR2 SVGAGI. The CDR3 totals 14 residues. CDR3 DNA: TGTGCCAGCAAACAAGGACTAGTCTCCTACGAGCAGTACTTC. This codes for CASKQGLVSYEQYF.

The chain is built from TRBV28 and TRBJ2-7; 8 positions match TRBD2. With 7 bases clipped from V and 2 bases from J, the junction kept 13 bases outside the gene matches. There are 16 residues in the CDR3. Germline lookup yields CDR1 MDHEN and CDR2 SYDVKM. This CDR3 is CASTSGGGTSAYEQYF. The CDR3 DNA is TGTGCCAGCACCTCGGGAGGAGGGACTAGTGCCTACGAGCAGTACTTC.